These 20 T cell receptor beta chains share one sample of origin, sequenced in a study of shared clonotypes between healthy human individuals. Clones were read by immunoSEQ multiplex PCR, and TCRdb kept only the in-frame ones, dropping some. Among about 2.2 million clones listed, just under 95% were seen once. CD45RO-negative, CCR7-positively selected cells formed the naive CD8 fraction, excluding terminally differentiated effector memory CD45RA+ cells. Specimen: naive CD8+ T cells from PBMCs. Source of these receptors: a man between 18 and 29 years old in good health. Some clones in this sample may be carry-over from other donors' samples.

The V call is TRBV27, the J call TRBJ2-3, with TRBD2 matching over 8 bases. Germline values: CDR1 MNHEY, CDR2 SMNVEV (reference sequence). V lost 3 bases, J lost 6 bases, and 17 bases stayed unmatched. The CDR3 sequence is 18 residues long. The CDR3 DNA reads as TGTGCCAGCAGTTTGTATGCGGGAGGCGGTCTTGGGTTGGATACGCAGTATTTT. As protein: CASSLYAGGGLGLDTQYF.

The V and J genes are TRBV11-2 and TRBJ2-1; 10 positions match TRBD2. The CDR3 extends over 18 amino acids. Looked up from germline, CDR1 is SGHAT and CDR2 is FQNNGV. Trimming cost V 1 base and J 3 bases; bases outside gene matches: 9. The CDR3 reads CASSLGPLAGAIYNEQFF. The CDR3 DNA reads TGTGCCAGCAGCTTAGGACCCCTAGCGGGAGCGATCTACAATGAGCAGTTCTTC.

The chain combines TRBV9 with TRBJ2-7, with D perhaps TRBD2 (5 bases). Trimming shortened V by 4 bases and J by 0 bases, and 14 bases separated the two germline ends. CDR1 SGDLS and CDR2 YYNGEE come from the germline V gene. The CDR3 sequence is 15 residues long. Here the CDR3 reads CASSTGLTSSYEQYF. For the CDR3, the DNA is TGTGCCAGCAGCACGGGCCTCACTAGCTCCTACGAGCAGTACTTC.

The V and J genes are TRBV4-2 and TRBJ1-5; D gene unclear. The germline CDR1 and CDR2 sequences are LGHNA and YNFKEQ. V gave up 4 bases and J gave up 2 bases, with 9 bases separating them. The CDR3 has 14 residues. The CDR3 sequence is CASSPDGGNQPQHF. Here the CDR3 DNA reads TGTGCCAGCAGCCCGGATGGTGGCAATCAGCCCCAGCATTTT.

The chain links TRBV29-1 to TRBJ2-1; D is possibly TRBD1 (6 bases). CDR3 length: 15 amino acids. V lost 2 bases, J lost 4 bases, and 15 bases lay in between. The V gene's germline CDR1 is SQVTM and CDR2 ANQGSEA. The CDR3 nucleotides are TGCAGCGTTGAAAGAGGGTTGGACAGATACAATGAGCAGTTCTTC. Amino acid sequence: CSVERGLDRYNEQFF.

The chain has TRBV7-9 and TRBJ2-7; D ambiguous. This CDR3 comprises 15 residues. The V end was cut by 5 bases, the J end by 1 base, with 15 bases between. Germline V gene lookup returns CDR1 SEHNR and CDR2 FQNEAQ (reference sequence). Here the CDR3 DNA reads TGTGCCAGCAGCGGGGTGGGGTTCTTATCCTACGAGCAGTACTTC. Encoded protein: CASSGVGFLSYEQYF. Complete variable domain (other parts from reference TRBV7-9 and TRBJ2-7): DTGVSQNPRHKITKRGQNVTFRCDPISEHNRLYWYRQTLGQGPEFLTYFQNEAQLEKSRLLSDRFSAERPKGSFSTLEIQRTEQGDSAMYLCASSGVGFLSYEQYFGPGTRLTVT.

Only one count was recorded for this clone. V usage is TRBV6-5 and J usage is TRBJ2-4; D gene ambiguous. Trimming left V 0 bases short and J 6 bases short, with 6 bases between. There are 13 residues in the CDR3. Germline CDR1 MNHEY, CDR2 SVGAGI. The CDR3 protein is CASSYSGGNIQYF. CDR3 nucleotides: TGTGCCAGCAGTTACTCGGGCGGAAACATTCAGTACTTC.

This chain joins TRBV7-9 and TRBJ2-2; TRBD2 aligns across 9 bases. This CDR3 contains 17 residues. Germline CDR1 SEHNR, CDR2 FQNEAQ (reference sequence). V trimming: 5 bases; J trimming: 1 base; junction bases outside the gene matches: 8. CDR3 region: CASSGGLAGLNTGELFF. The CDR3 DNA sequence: TGTGCCAGCAGCGGAGGTCTAGCGGGATTGAACACCGGGGAGCTGTTTTTT.

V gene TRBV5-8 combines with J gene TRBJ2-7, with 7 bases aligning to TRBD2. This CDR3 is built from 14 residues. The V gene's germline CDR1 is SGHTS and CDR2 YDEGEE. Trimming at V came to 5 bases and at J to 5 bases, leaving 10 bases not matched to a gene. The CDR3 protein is CASSLIAGVDEQYF. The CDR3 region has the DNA TGTGCCAGCAGTCTCATTGCGGGGGTTGACGAGCAGTACTTC.

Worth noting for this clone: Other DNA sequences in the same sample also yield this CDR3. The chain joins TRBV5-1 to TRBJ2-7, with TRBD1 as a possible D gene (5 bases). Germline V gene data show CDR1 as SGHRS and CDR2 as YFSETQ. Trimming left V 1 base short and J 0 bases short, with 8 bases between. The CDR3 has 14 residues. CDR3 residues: CASSLRQGSYEQYF. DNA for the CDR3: TGCGCCAGCAGCTTGCGGCAGGGCTCCTACGAGCAGTACTTC.

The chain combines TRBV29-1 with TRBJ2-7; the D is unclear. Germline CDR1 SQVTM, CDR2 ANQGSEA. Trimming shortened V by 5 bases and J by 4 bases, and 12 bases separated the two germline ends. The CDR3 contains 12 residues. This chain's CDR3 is CSVQDGTYEQYF. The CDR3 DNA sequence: TGCAGCGTTCAGGACGGAACTTACGAGCAGTACTTC.

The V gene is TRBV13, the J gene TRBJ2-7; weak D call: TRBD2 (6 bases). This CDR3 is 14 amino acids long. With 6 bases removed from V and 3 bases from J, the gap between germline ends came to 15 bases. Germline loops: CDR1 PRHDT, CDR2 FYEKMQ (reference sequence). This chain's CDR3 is CASRTGTQGYEQYF. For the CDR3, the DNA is TGTGCCAGCAGGACCGGGACTCAGGGCTACGAGCAGTACTTC.

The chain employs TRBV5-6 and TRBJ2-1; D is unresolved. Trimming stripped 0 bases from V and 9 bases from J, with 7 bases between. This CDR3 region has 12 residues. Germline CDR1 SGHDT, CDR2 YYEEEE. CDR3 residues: CASSLGLGEQFF. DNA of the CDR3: TGTGCCAGCAGCTTGGGCCTAGGTGAGCAGTTCTTC.

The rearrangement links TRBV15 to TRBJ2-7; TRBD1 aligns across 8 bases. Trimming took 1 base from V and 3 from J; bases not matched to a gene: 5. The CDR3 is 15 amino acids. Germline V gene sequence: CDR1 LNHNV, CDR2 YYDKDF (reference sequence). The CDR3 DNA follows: TGTGCCACCAGCAGAGCGGACAGGGAACTCTACGAGCAGTACTTC. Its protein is CATSRADRELYEQYF. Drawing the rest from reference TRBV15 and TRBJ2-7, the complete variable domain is DAMVIQNPRYQVTQFGKPVTLSCSQTLNHNVMYWYQQKSSQAPKLLFHYYDKDFNNEADTPDNFQSRRPNTSFCFLDIRSPGLGDTAMYLCATSRADRELYEQYFGPGTRLTVT.

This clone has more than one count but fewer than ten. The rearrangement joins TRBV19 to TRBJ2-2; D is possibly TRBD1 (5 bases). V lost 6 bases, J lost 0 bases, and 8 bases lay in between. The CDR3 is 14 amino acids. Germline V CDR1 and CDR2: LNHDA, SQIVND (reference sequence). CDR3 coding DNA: TGTGCCAGTAGCTCGACAGCGAACACCGGGGAGCTGTTTTTT. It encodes CASSSTANTGELFF.

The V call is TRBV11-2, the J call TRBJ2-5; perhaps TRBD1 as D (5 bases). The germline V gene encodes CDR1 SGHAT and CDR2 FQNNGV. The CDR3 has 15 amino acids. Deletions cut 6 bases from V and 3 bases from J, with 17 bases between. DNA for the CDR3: TGTGCCAGCAGTTACCATCCAGGGAATGAAGAGACCCAGTACTTC. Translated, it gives CASSYHPGNEETQYF.

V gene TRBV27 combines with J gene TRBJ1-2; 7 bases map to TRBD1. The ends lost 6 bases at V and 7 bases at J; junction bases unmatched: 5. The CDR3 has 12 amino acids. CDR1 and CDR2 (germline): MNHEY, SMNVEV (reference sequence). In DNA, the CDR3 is TGTGCCAGCAGGACAGGGAAGTTTGGCTACACCTTC. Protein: CASRTGKFGYTF.

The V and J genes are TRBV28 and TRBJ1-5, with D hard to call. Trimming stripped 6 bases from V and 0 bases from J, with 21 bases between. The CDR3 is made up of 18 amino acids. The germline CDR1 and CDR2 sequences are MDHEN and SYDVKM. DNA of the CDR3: TGTGCCAGCAGGCGAGAAAAGACCCTCCCAGATAGCAATCAGCCCCAGCATTTT. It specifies CASRREKTLPDSNQPQHF.

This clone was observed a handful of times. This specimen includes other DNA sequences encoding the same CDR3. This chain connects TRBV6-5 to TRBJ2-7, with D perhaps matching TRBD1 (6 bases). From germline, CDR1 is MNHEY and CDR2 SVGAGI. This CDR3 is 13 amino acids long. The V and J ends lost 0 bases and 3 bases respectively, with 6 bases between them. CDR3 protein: CASSYSDSYEQYF. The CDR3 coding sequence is TGTGCCAGCAGTTACTCGGACAGCTACGAGCAGTACTTC.

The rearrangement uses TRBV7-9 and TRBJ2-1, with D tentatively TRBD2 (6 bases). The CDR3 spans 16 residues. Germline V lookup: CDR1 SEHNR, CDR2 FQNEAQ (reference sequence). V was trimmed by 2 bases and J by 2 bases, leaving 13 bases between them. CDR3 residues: CASSLIGGGPYNEQFF. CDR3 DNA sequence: TGTGCCAGCAGCTTAATTGGGGGAGGACCCTACAATGAGCAGTTCTTC.